These 13 T cell receptor beta chains came from one sample sequenced in a study of T cells after yellow fever vaccination. TCRdb ran MiXCR on the 5' RACE reads and lists one entry per CDR3 protein. The data hold 150,000 to 200,000 distinct CDR3 sequences, with 9.3% observed a single time. The source material was CD8+ T cells sorted from PBMCs, sampled 45 days after the yellow fever booster vaccination. Receptor source: a man younger than 35 who received the YFV17D yellow fever vaccine.

This clonotype was counted only a few times. The chain is built from TRBV4-1 and TRBJ2-1, with 7 bases that match TRBD2. This CDR3 spans 15 amino acids. V trimming: 6 bases; J trimming: 6 bases; junction bases outside the gene matches: 11. CDR1 is MGHRA and CDR2 is YSYEKL in the germline V gene. The CDR3 bases are TGCGCCAGCAGTTCCCCCCCGGGACTACCCAATGAGCAGTTCTTC. Amino acids: CASSSPPGLPNEQFF.

This clonotype has more than one count but fewer than ten. The gene calls are TRBV7-6 and TRBJ2-1; 8 nucleotides agree with TRBD2. V gave up 3 bases and J gave up 6 bases; unmatched junction bases: 10. The CDR3 spans 16 residues. Germline-derived CDR1 and CDR2 are SGHVS and FNYEAQ. CDR3 region: CASSFEPRGASNEQFF. CDR3 bases: TGTGCCAGCAGCTTTGAGCCGCGGGGGGCTTCCAATGAGCAGTTCTTC.

This clonotype was found a few times. The chain combines TRBV7-8 with TRBJ1-1; D gene unclear. The CDR3 spans 16 residues. V was pared by 5 bases and J by 1 base, with 17 bases between. Germline values: CDR1 SGHVS, CDR2 FQNEAQ. The CDR3 loop reads CASSRRPHTRNTEAFF. For the CDR3, the DNA is TGTGCCAGCAGCCGAAGGCCACATACGAGGAACACTGAAGCTTTCTTT.

There are a few counts of this clonotype. CDR3 loop: CASSLTGQGVTEAFF. The DNA for the CDR3 is TGCGCCAGCAGCTTGACAGGGCAGGGGGTCACTGAAGCTTTCTTT. The rearrangement links TRBV5-1 to TRBJ1-1; TRBD1 agrees at 7 bases. The CDR3 runs 15 residues. With 1 base clipped from V and 4 bases from J, the junction kept 7 bases outside the gene matches. Germline V gene sequence: CDR1 SGHRS, CDR2 YFSETQ.

This clonotype was seen a few times. The chain recombines TRBV18 with TRBJ2-7, with D unresolved. V was trimmed by 3 bases and J by 3 bases, leaving 15 bases between them. The germline V gene has CDR1 KGHSH and CDR2 LQKENI. The CDR3 extends over 15 amino acids. CDR3 protein: CASSPEGWNFYEQYV. CDR3 nucleotides: TGTGCCAGCTCACCCGAAGGGTGGAATTTCTACGAGCAGTACGTC.

In its sample, this clonotype was seen a few times. The chain has TRBV24-1 and TRBJ2-5; D is unresolved. Germline assignment: CDR1 KGHDR and CDR2 SFDVKD. The CDR3 totals 15 residues. The V gene lost 0 bases and the J gene lost 0 bases, with 7 bases spanning the gap. The CDR3 is CATSDLSTNQETQYF. CDR3 nucleotide sequence: TGTGCCACCAGTGATTTGAGCACAAACCAAGAGACCCAGTACTTC.

This clonotype was seen a handful of times. The J gene is TRBJ2-2, the V gene TRBV4-3; no definite D call. Trimming removed 1 base at V and 4 bases at J, with 4 bases between. CDR3 length equals 13 residues. Germline assignment: CDR1 LGHNA and CDR2 YSLEER. CDR3 coding DNA: TGCGCCAGCAGCCAAGTCGGCACCGGGGAGCTGTTTTTT. This gives the protein CASSQVGTGELFF.

This chain uses TRBV7-9 with TRBJ2-3; 8 bases fit TRBD2. The CDR3 extends over 15 amino acids. With V trimmed by 5 bases and J by 2 bases, 6 bases remained unmatched. Germline V gives CDR1 SEHNR, CDR2 FQNEAQ (reference sequence). The CDR3 spells CASSRLAGFTDTQYF. CDR3 coding DNA: TGTGCCAGCAGCCGCCTAGCGGGCTTCACAGATACGCAGTATTTT.

This clonotype turned up a few times. V gene TRBV6-5 combines with J gene TRBJ2-2; no firm D call. CDR1 and CDR2 from the germline V gene are MNHEY and SVGAGI. The V end was cut by 0 bases, the J end by 7 bases, with 9 bases between. This CDR3 contains 14 residues. The CDR3 DNA is TGTGCCAGCAGTTACTCGAGTTTTGTCGGGGAGCTGTTTTTT. Translating gives CASSYSSFVGELFF.

This clonotype was recorded a few times. This rearrangement joins TRBV7-3 to TRBJ2-3; 14 positions match TRBD2. Germline V gives CDR1 SGHTA, CDR2 FQGTGA. The V and J ends lost 2 bases and 5 bases, in that order; junction bases with no gene match: 9. This CDR3 comprises 18 residues. The CDR3 nucleotides are TGTGCCAGCAGCTTAGGAGAATGGACTAGCGGGGGGTTAGATACGCAGTATTTT. The encoded protein is CASSLGEWTSGGLDTQYF.

This clonotype was recorded a few times. The CDR3 is CASSTGARGDGYTF. The DNA for the CDR3 is TGTGCCAGCAGTACAGGGGCGCGTGGGGACGGCTACACCTTC. This chain joins TRBV12-3 or TRBV12-4 and TRBJ1-2; 7 bases line up with TRBD1. V was clipped by 5 bases and J by 8 bases; unmatched bases: 11. The CDR3 is 14 amino acids.

This clonotype was seen ten or more times. CDR3 bases: TGTGCCAGCAGCCCCCGAGGGTCTGAAAACATTCAGTACTTC. Translating it yields CASSPRGSENIQYF. This sequence joins TRBV9 and TRBJ2-4, with a weak D call TRBD2 (5 bases). From germline, CDR1 is SGDLS and CDR2 YYNGEE. This CDR3 contains 14 residues. Deletions cut 4 bases from V and 5 bases from J, with 13 bases between.

This clonotype was picked up a small number of times. The V call is TRBV2, the J call TRBJ2-7, with 10 bases fitting TRBD1. Germline V lookup: CDR1 SNHLY, CDR2 FYNNEI. The CDR3 has 13 amino acids. The J segment lost 6 bases and the V segment lost 11 bases, leaving 10 bases of the junction unmatched. CDR3 in amino acids: CAVQRQGAPEQYV. CDR3 DNA sequence: TGTGCCGTACAACGACAGGGGGCCCCCGAGCAGTACGTC.